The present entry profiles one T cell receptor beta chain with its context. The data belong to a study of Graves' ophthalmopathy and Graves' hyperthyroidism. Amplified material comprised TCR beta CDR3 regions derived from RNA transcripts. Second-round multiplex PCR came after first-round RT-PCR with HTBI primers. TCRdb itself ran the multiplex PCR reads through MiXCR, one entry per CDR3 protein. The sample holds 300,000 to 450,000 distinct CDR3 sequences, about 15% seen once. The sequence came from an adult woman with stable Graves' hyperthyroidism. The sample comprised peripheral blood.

The CDR3 spells CASSLWTAPTSSYEQYF. The CDR3 DNA sequence: TGTGCCAGCTCACTGTGGACAGCTCCCACAAGCTCCTACGAGCAGTACTTC. This sequence joins TRBV18 and TRBJ2-7, with a tentative D call TRBD1 (6 bases). Per germline, CDR1 KGHSH and CDR2 LQKENI. The CDR3 length is 17 residues. The V end lost 4 bases, the J end lost 0 bases, and 19 bases lay between the germline ends. Together with reference TRBV18 and TRBJ2-7, the CDR3 gives the full variable domain: NAGVMQNPRHLVRRRGQEARLRCSPMKGHSHVYWYRQLPEEGLKFMVYLQKENIIDESGMPKERFSAEFPKEGPSILRIQQVVRGDSAAYFCASSLWTAPTSSYEQYFGPGTRLTVT.